The TCR beta chain described here comes from a study of blood T cell repertoires in COVID-19. Study-wide background: Acute-phase and convalescent COVID-19 samples originated in the United States, Italy and Spain. From T cells, B-cell-depleted T cells, or PBMCs came the material, which was cDNA or gDNA.

Germline V gene data show CDR1 as LGHNA and CDR2 as YNFKEQ. The CDR3 loop spans 14 amino acids. V shed 0 bases and J 7 bases; nucleotides not matched to a gene: 6. Sequencing used immunoSEQ multiplex PCR; TCRdb keeps in-frame clones, though not all of them. The repertoire has about 190,000 clones, 85% to 90% of them found once; the top ten carry roughly 2.5%. This clonotype originated in a man aged 35 to 55 with active or convalescent COVID-19. The source material was peripheral blood. The chain uses TRBV4-2 and TRBJ2-7; 7 nucleotides line up with TRBD1. This CDR3 is CASSQDQRGREQYF. The CDR3 DNA reads as TGTGCCAGCAGCCAAGATCAGAGGGGGCGGGAGCAGTACTTC.